The 18 T cell receptor beta chains below come from one sample, sequenced in a study of CD8+ T cells in alopecia areata. RNA, once extracted, was reverse transcribed into cDNA for use as the sequencing template. TCRdb keeps only in-frame clones here, not all; method: immunoSEQ multiplex PCR. This sample carries around 97,000 clones, under 90% of them seen once, and the ten largest clones take around 10%. Treatment reported: oral pan-JAK inhibitor, 5-10 mg twice daily. The sequences come from CD8+ T cells sorted from blood, collected at approximately week 34, from a patient treated with tofacitinib. These receptor sequences come from a human donor with alopecia areata.

V usage is TRBV7-2 and J usage is TRBJ1-5; D not resolved. This CDR3 is built from 12 residues. Germline V gene sequence: CDR1 SGHTA, CDR2 FQGNSA. The V end lost 5 bases, the J end lost 3 bases, and 5 bases lay between the germline ends. The CDR3 loop reads CASSPLNQPQHF. The CDR3 nucleotides are TGTGCCAGCAGCCCTCTCAATCAGCCCCAGCATTTT.

This chain's CDR3 is CASSIGHTRTEAFF. As DNA, the CDR3 is TGTGCCAGTAGTATAGGACACACCCGGACTGAAGCTTTCTTT. This chain connects TRBV19 to TRBJ1-1; D gene uncertain. With 1 base removed from V and 5 bases from J, the gap between germline ends came to 11 bases. The CDR3 sequence is 14 residues long. The germline gives CDR1 LNHDA, CDR2 SQIVND (reference sequence).

CDR3 DNA sequence: TGTGCCAGCAGCTGGGAGGGGGCAAAAGATACGCAGTATTTT. Amino acid sequence: CASSWEGAKDTQYF. This sequence joins TRBV9 and TRBJ2-3, with D possibly being TRBD1 or TRBD2 (7 bases each). This CDR3 has 14 amino acids. V was clipped by 4 bases and J by 5 bases, with 14 bases between them. Germline assignment: CDR1 SGDLS and CDR2 YYNGEE.

This chain links TRBV27 with TRBJ2-7; 10 bases are a match to TRBD1. The CDR3 extends over 15 amino acids. V shed 0 bases, J shed 7 bases, and the junction held 6 bases outside the gene matches. CDR1 is MNHEY and CDR2 is SMNVEV in the germline V gene (reference sequence). The DNA for the CDR3 is TGTGCCAGCAGTTTATCTGGGACAGGGGTTGGGGAGCAGTACTTC. Its protein product is CASSLSGTGVGEQYF.

The V and J genes are TRBV6-5 and TRBJ2-7; TRBD1 agrees at 8 bases. CDR1 MNHEY and CDR2 SVGAGI come from the germline V gene. The CDR3 is made up of 15 amino acids. After removal of 5 bases from V and 1 base from J, the junction contained 7 bases not matched to a gene. Here the CDR3 reads CASSPTGTGSYEQYF. The CDR3 bases are TGTGCCAGCAGTCCCACCGGGACAGGATCCTACGAGCAGTACTTC.

The V and J genes are TRBV5-6 and TRBJ2-7; D remains unclear. V lost 5 bases and J lost 2, with 11 bases in between. The CDR3 is 13 residues long. From germline, CDR1 is SGHDT and CDR2 YYEEEE. The CDR3 sequence is CASRISETYEQYF. The CDR3 nucleotides read TGTGCCAGCAGGATCTCAGAGACCTACGAGCAGTACTTC. The full variable domain, completed using reference TRBV5-6 and TRBJ2-7, is DAGVTQSPTHLIKTRGQQVTLRCSPKSGHDTVSWYQQALGQGPQFIFQYYEEEERQRGNFPDRFSGHQFPNYSSELNVNALLLGDSALYLCASRISETYEQYFGPGTRLTVT.

Written as DNA, the CDR3 is TGTGCCAGCAGTGCCCCGGGAGGGGGCGTTCGTGGGGCCAACGTCCTGACTTTC. It yields the protein CASSAPGGGVRGANVLTF. The chain recombines TRBV27 with TRBJ2-6, with D maybe TRBD2 (8 bases). From germline, CDR1 is MNHEY and CDR2 SMNVEV (reference sequence). CDR3 length equals 18 residues. V shed 5 bases and J shed 3 bases, with 20 bases lying between them. Full variable domain (outside the CDR3, taken from reference TRBV27 and TRBJ2-6): EAQVTQNPRYLITVTGKKLTVTCSQNMNHEYMSWYRQDPGLGLRQIYYSMNVEVTDKGDVPEGYKVSRKEKRNFPLILESPSPNQTSLYFCASSAPGGGVRGANVLTFGAGSRLTVL.

The V call is TRBV4-1, the J call TRBJ2-1, with 9 bases aligning to TRBD2. From germline, CDR1 is MGHRA and CDR2 YSYEKL. Trimming took 3 bases from V and 2 from J; bases not matched to a gene: 11. This CDR3 spans 18 amino acids. The CDR3 nucleotides read TGCGCCAGCAGCCAGGGACTAGCAATACAGGGGCCCTACAATGAGCAGTTCTTC. Amino acids: CASSQGLAIQGPYNEQFF.

The rearrangement joins TRBV6-5 to TRBJ2-7; 8 positions agree with TRBD1. Per the germline V gene, CDR1 is MNHEY and CDR2 is SVGAGI. The V and J ends lost 2 bases and 7 bases, in that order; junction bases with no gene match: 7. The CDR3 is 14 residues long. CDR3 DNA: TGTGCCAGCAGTTACAAGGACAGGGTGGGAGAGCAGTACTTC. Amino acid sequence: CASSYKDRVGEQYF.

The CDR3 sequence is CASRIQGRYEQYF. The CDR3 coding sequence is TGTGCCAGCAGGATACAGGGACGCTACGAGCAGTACTTC. This chain joins TRBV27 and TRBJ2-7; the D gene is possibly TRBD1 (6 bases). Germline lookup yields CDR1 MNHEY and CDR2 SMNVEV (reference sequence). V lost 6 bases, J lost 3 bases, and 12 bases lay in between. The CDR3 totals 13 residues.

V is TRBV2 and J is TRBJ1-1; possibly TRBD1 for D (5 bases). The ends were cut back, 0 bases at V and 1 base at J, with 9 bases in the middle. CDR1 SNHLY and CDR2 FYNNEI come from the germline V gene. The CDR3 consists of 15 residues. The CDR3 spells CASSEAGAGNTEAFF. CDR3 coding DNA: TGTGCCAGCAGTGAAGCAGGGGCGGGGAACACTGAAGCTTTCTTT. The whole variable domain, remainder taken from reference TRBV2 and TRBJ1-1, is EPEVTQTPSHQVTQMGQEVILRCVPISNHLYFYWYRQILGQKVEFLVSFYNNEISEKSEIFDDQFSVERPDGSNFTLKIRSTKLEDSAMYFCASSEAGAGNTEAFFGQGTRLTVV.

The chain is built from TRBV30 and TRBJ1-1, with a weak D call TRBD1 (5 bases). Trimming took off 3 bases at V and 1 base at J, with 15 bases between the two ends. Germline V gene data show CDR1 as GTSNPN and CDR2 as SVGIG (reference sequence). The CDR3 has 15 residues. The CDR3, as DNA: TGTGCCTGGAGGGATGGACGGGGGAGGAACACTGAAGCTTTCTTT. Translation gives CAWRDGRGRNTEAFF.

The chain recombines TRBV29-1 with TRBJ2-3; 8 nucleotides agree with TRBD2. CDR3 size: 18 residues. Germline CDR1 is SQVTM and CDR2 is ANQGSEA. J lost 0 bases, V lost 3 bases, and 14 bases had no gene match. CDR3 region: CSVDGNLLAGGSTDTQYF. DNA for the CDR3: TGCAGCGTTGACGGTAACCTTCTCGCGGGGGGTAGCACAGATACGCAGTATTTT.

As for this clone: Compared with germline, one end of the junction differs, possibly owing to a read error. Other DNA sequences in this sample translate to the same CDR3. V usage is TRBV29-1 and J usage is TRBJ2-7; D is perhaps TRBD2 (6 bases). Looked up from germline, CDR1 is SQVTM and CDR2 is ANQGSEA. This CDR3 region has 13 residues. The CDR3 protein is CSVEAGNSYEQYF. CDR3 in DNA: TGCAGCGTCGAAGCGGGTAACTCCTACGAGCAGTACTTC.

The chain couples TRBV28 to TRBJ1-5; D may be TRBD1 (5 bases). This CDR3 contains 13 residues. Germline assignment: CDR1 MDHEN and CDR2 SYDVKM. The V end was cut by 2 bases, the J end by 5 bases, with 7 bases between. CDR3 DNA: TGTGCCAGCAGTTTACAGGGATATCAGCCCCAGCATTTT. It specifies CASSLQGYQPQHF.

The rearrangement joins TRBV7-9 to TRBJ2-4; D ambiguous. V was cut by 5 bases and J by 0 bases, with 17 bases left in between. The CDR3 contains 17 residues. Germline lookup yields CDR1 SEHNR and CDR2 FQNEAQ (reference sequence). The DNA of the CDR3 is TGTGCCAGCAGCCCATCGGTGTATCCGGTAGCCAAAAACATTCAGTACTTC. It specifies CASSPSVYPVAKNIQYF.

This clone was picked up a small number of times. The V call is TRBV4-1, the J call TRBJ2-7; 7 nucleotides align to TRBD2. The germline V gene encodes CDR1 MGHRA and CDR2 YSYEKL. V dropped 4 bases and J dropped 7; count of bases not matched to a gene: 10. CDR3 size: 14 residues. The CDR3 DNA reads TGCGCCAGCAGCCCAGGAGCGGGAACGGGTGAGCAGTACTTC. Its translation: CASSPGAGTGEQYF.

This chain joins TRBV5-1 and TRBJ2-7; either TRBD1 or TRBD2 may supply D (5 bases each). The CDR3 runs 14 residues. V shed 8 bases and J shed 0 bases, with 15 bases lying between them. In germline, CDR1 is SGHRS, CDR2 YFSETQ. For the CDR3, the DNA is TGCGCCAGGAACACCAAGGGGAGCTCCTACGAGCAGTACTTC. It codes for CARNTKGSSYEQYF. Together with reference TRBV5-1 and TRBJ2-7, the CDR3 gives the full variable domain: KAGVTQTPRYLIKTRGQQVTLSCSPISGHRSVSWYQQTPGQGLQFLFEYFSETQRNKGNFPGRFSGRQFSNSRSEMNVSTLELGDSALYLCARNTKGSSYEQYFGPGTRLTVT.